The 16 T cell receptor beta chains presented below share a single source sample, sequenced in a study of cytomegalovirus exposure and HLA in healthy donors. PCR involved 60 Vbeta and 13 Jbeta primers. Some clones are missing from TCRdb's copy, which holds only in-frame ones; the method was immunoSEQ multiplex PCR. The data show under 250,000 clones, about 72% seen once. What was sequenced was PBMCs. The receptors originated from a male donor in good health and CMV-seronegative.

The genes are TRBV19 and TRBJ1-1, with D possibly TRBD1 on 5 matching bases. Germline V gene sequence: CDR1 LNHDA, CDR2 SQIVND (reference sequence). The V end was cut by 8 bases, the J end by 3 bases, with 7 bases between. This CDR3 is built from 11 residues. The CDR3 DNA reads as TGTGCCAGTGGAGGGGACACTGAAGCTTTCTTT. Amino acids: CASGGDTEAFF.

This clone has just a few counts. The chain employs TRBV14 and TRBJ2-7, with a possible D match to TRBD2 (6 bases). This CDR3 region has 13 residues. Germline loops: CDR1 SGHDN, CDR2 FVKESK. Trimming left V 3 bases short and J 6 bases short, with 12 bases between. DNA for the CDR3: TGTGCCAGCAGCCAGAGGTTGGGAGGCGAGCAGTACTTC. This encodes CASSQRLGGEQYF. Full variable domain (missing parts from reference TRBV14 and TRBJ2-7): EAGVTQFPSHSVIEKGQTVTLRCDPISGHDNLYWYRRVMGKEIKFLLHFVKESKQDESGMPNNRFLAERTGGTYSTLKVQPAELEDSGVYFCASSQRLGGEQYFGPGTRLTVT.

For this clone: At one boundary the junction diverges from the germline segment, which might be a read error. The sample holds other DNA sequences that translate to the same CDR3. The J gene is TRBJ2-5, the V gene TRBV28; D not resolved. Germline loops: CDR1 MDHEN, CDR2 SYDVKM. The CDR3 length is 12 residues. CDR3 DNA: TGTGCCAGCAGTTCATCAATAGAGTCCCAGTACTTC. Translation gives CASSSSIESQYF.

The chain joins TRBV7-8 to TRBJ1-3, with D possibly TRBD1 on 6 matching bases. V was clipped by 2 bases and J by 0 bases, with 14 bases between them. Germline assignment: CDR1 SGHVS and CDR2 FQNEAQ. This CDR3 has 17 amino acids. The CDR3 DNA is TGTGCCAGCAGCTTAACCACACAGGGTCCCTCTGGAAACACCATATATTTT. This codes for CASSLTTQGPSGNTIYF.

This chain links TRBV6-6 with TRBJ2-7; TRBD2 matches 10 bases. The J segment lost 6 bases and the V segment lost 7 bases, leaving 9 bases of the junction unmatched. The CDR3 loop spans 14 amino acids. CDR1 and CDR2 from the germline V gene are MNHNY and SVGAGI (reference sequence). As DNA, the CDR3 is TGTGCCAGCATAAGTCGGCTAGCGGGAGTCGAGCAGTACTTC. This sequence encodes CASISRLAGVEQYF.

This clone was detected only once. This chain connects TRBV29-1 to TRBJ2-5, with D tentatively TRBD1 (6 bases). This CDR3 is 10 amino acids long. Between the trimmed V and J ends, which lost 5 bases and 5 bases, there was a span of 6 bases. The germline CDR1 and CDR2 sequences are SQVTM and ANQGSEA. In nucleotides, the CDR3 is TGCAGCGTTAGGGGGGAGACCCAGTACTTC. This sequence encodes CSVRGETQYF.

This clone is a singleton in its sample. CDR3 sequence: CASRENRGFAYGYTF. The CDR3 nucleotides read TGTGCCAGCAGGGAGAACAGGGGATTTGCCTATGGCTACACCTTC. V usage is TRBV28 and J usage is TRBJ1-2, with 7 bases fitting TRBD1. V lost 6 bases and J lost 4; bases outside the gene matches: 11. CDR1 and CDR2 from the germline V gene are MDHEN and SYDVKM. This CDR3 is 15 amino acids long.

The chain has TRBV28 and TRBJ2-2; 10 nucleotides line up with TRBD2. Germline V gives CDR1 MDHEN, CDR2 SYDVKM. This CDR3 contains 15 residues. Trimming removed 9 bases from V and 1 base from J; junction bases left unmatched: 5. The CDR3, as DNA: TGTGCCAGTCGCGGACTAGCGGAGAACACCGGGGAGCTGTTTTTT. Translated, it gives CASRGLAENTGELFF.

The chain combines TRBV6-1 with TRBJ2-2; tentative D call: TRBD2 (5 bases). The germline gives CDR1 MNHNS, CDR2 SASEGT. V lost 4 bases, J lost 4 bases, and 13 bases lay in between. This CDR3 spans 15 amino acids. CDR3 in DNA: TGTGCCAGCAGTGTCGAAGCGGTCCTCACCGGGGAGCTGTTTTTT. The encoded protein is CASSVEAVLTGELFF.

The CDR3 here is CASSAPTSGIEQFF. DNA of the CDR3: TGTGCCAGTAGTGCCCCAACTAGCGGGATTGAGCAGTTCTTC. The chain recombines TRBV19 with TRBJ2-1; 10 nucleotides match TRBD2. J lost 9 bases, V lost 5 bases, and 7 bases had no gene match. There are 14 residues in the CDR3. CDR1 is LNHDA and CDR2 is SQIVND in the germline V gene (reference sequence).

The rearrangement links TRBV9 to TRBJ1-4; 9 nucleotides agree with TRBD1. The length of the CDR3 is 14 residues. Per germline, CDR1 SGDLS and CDR2 YYNGEE. J was trimmed by 8 bases and V by 0 bases; bases with no gene match: 2. CDR3 DNA sequence: TGTGCCAGCAGCGTAGAGGGGACAGGGGAAAAACTGTTTTTT. Protein product: CASSVEGTGEKLFF. Drawing the rest from reference TRBV9 and TRBJ1-4, the complete variable domain is DSGVTQTPKHLITATGQRVTLRCSPRSGDLSVYWYQQSLDQGLQFLIQYYNGEERAKGNILERFSAQQFPDLHSELNLSSLELGDSALYFCASSVEGTGEKLFFGSGTQLSVL.

This clone was seen a few times. This chain uses TRBV5-6 with TRBJ1-1; maybe TRBD1 (6 bases). The CDR3 has 15 amino acids. CDR1 is SGHDT and CDR2 is YYEEEE in the germline V gene. Trimming removed 2 bases from V and 4 bases from J, with 15 bases in between. As DNA, the CDR3 is TGTGCCAGCAGCTTCCCACGGGGGGCGGCCACTGAAGCTTTCTTT. This codes for CASSFPRGAATEAFF.

The gene calls are TRBV19 and TRBJ1-5; no reliable D call. The germline V and J ends were trimmed by 6 bases and 7 bases, with 13 bases remaining between them. The CDR3 runs to 13 residues. CDR1 and CDR2 (germline): LNHDA, SQIVND (reference sequence). For the CDR3, the DNA is TGTGCCAGTAGCCGGGTGGAGAAGCAGCCCCAGCATTTT. Protein product: CASSRVEKQPQHF.

The V call is TRBV15, the J call TRBJ2-7; D perhaps matches TRBD2 (5 bases). Between the trimmed V and J ends, which lost 2 bases and 2 bases, there was a span of 13 bases. Germline-derived CDR1 and CDR2 are LNHNV and YYDKDF (reference sequence). The CDR3 totals 15 residues. The CDR3 loop reads CATSRQEVRPYEQYF. The CDR3 DNA reads as TGTGCCACCAGCAGACAGGAGGTCAGGCCCTACGAGCAGTACTTC.

This chain connects TRBV4-1 to TRBJ2-1; the D gene is possibly TRBD2 (6 bases). The CDR3 sequence is 17 residues long. Germline V gives CDR1 MGHRA, CDR2 YSYEKL. V was clipped by 3 bases and J by 8 bases, with 23 bases between them. CDR3 in amino acids: CASSQRGGVTSLDEQFF. The DNA for the CDR3 is TGCGCCAGCAGCCAGCGGGGCGGGGTTACTAGTTTGGATGAGCAGTTCTTC.

This chain joins TRBV27 and TRBJ2-1, with 9 bases lining up with TRBD2. CDR3 size: 14 residues. J lost 6 bases, V lost 4 bases, and 4 bases had no gene match. Germline CDR1 reads MNHEY; CDR2 reads SMNVEV (reference sequence). CDR3 loop: CASSWTSAVNEQFF. Written as DNA, the CDR3 is TGTGCCAGCAGTTGGACTAGCGCGGTCAATGAGCAGTTCTTC.